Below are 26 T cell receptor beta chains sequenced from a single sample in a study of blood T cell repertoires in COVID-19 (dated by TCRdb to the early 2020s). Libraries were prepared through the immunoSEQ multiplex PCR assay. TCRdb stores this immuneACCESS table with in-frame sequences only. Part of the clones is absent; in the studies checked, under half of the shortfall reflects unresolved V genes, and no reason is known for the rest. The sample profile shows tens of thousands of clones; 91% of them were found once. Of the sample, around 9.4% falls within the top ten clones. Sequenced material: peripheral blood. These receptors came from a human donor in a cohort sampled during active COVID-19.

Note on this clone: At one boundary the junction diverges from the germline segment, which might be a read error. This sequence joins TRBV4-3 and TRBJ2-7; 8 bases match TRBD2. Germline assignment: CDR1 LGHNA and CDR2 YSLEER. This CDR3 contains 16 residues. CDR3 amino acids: CASSQAAGGSIYEQYF. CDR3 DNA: TGCGCCAGCAGTCAAGCGGCGGGGGGCTCTATATACGAGCAGTACTTC.

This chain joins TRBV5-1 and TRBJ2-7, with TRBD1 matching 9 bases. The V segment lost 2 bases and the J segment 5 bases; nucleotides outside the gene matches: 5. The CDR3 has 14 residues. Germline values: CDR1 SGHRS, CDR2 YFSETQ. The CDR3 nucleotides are TGCGCCAGCAGCTTTCCGGGACAGGGACACGAGCAGTACTTC. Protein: CASSFPGQGHEQYF.

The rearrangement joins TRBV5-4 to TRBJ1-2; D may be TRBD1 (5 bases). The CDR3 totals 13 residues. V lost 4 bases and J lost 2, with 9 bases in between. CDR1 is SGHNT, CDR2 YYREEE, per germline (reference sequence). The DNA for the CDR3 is TGTGCCAGCAGCCCGGACAACAACTATGGCTACACCTTC. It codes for CASSPDNNYGYTF.

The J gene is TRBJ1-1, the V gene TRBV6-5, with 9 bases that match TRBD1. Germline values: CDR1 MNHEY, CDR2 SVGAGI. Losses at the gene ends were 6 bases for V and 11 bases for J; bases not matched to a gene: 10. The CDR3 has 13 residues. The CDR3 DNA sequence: TGTGCCAGCAGGACCGGACAGGGGATCCGGGCTTTCTTT. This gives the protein CASRTGQGIRAFF.

Written as DNA, the CDR3 is TGTGCCAGCACTCCCGCGGGGGCTGTAAATTCACCCCTCCACTTT. It translates to CASTPAGAVNSPLHF. This chain links TRBV6-5 with TRBJ1-6, with TRBD1 as a possible D gene (6 bases). The CDR3 length is 15 residues. Germline CDR1 reads MNHEY; CDR2 reads SVGAGI. Trimming left V 7 bases short and J 7 bases short, with 17 bases between.

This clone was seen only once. The CDR3 is CASSQIRKAYEQYF. For the CDR3, the DNA is TGTGCCAGCAGTCAGATCAGAAAAGCCTACGAGCAGTACTTC. The chain couples TRBV5-6 to TRBJ2-7; the D is unclear. The germline CDR1 and CDR2 sequences are SGHDT and YYEEEE. The V end lost 5 bases, the J end lost 2 bases, and 14 bases lay between the germline ends. The CDR3 runs 14 residues.

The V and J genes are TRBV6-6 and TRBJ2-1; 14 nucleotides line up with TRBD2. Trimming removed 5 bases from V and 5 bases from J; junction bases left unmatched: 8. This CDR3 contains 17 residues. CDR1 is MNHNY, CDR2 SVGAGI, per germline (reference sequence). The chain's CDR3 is CASSHAPGLAGDNEQFF. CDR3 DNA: TGTGCCAGCAGTCACGCTCCGGGACTAGCGGGAGACAATGAGCAGTTCTTC.

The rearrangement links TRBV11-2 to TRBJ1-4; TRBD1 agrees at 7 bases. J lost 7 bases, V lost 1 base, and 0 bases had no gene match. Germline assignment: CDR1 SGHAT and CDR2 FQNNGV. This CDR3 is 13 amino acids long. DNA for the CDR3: TGTGCCAGCAGCTTAGCAGGGGGTGAAAAACTGTTTTTT. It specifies CASSLAGGEKLFF.

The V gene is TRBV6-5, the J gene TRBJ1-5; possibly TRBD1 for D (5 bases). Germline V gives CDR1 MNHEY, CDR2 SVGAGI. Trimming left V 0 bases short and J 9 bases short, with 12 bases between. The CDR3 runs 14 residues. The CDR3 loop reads CASSYSDSQGPQHF. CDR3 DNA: TGTGCCAGCAGTTACTCAGACAGTCAGGGGCCCCAGCATTTT.

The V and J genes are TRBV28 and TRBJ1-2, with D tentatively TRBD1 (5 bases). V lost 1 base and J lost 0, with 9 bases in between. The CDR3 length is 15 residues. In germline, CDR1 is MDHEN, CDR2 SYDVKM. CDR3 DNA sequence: TGTGCCAGCAGTTTATCGTCGGGGGCTAACTATGGCTACACCTTC. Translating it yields CASSLSSGANYGYTF.

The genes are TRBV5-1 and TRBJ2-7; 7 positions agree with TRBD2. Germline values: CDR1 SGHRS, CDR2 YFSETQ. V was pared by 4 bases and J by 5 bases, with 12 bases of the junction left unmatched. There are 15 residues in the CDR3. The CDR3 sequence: CASSPWGGSPDEQYF. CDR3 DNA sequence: TGCGCCAGCAGCCCATGGGGGGGGTCCCCCGACGAGCAGTACTTC. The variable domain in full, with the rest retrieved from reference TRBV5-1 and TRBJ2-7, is KAGVTQTPRYLIKTRGQQVTLSCSPISGHRSVSWYQQTPGQGLQFLFEYFSETQRNKGNFPGRFSGRQFSNSRSEMNVSTLELGDSALYLCASSPWGGSPDEQYFGPGTRLTVT.

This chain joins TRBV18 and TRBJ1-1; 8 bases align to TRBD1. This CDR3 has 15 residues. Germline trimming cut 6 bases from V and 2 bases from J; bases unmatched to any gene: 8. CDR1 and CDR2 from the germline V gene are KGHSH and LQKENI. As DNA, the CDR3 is TGTGCCAGCTCGCGACGTCAGGGGGCCAACACTGAAGCTTTCTTT. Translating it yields CASSRRQGANTEAFF.

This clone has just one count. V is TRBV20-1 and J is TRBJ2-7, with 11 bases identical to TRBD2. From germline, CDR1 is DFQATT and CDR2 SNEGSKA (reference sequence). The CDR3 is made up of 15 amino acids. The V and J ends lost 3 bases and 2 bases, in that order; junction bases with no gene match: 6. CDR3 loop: CSASHGTSGPYEQYF. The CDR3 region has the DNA TGCAGTGCTAGTCACGGGACTAGCGGACCCTACGAGCAGTACTTC.

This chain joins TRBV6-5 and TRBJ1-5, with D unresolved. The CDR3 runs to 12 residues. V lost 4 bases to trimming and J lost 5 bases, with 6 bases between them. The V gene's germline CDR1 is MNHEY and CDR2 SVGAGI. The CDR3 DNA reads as TGTGCCAGCAGTTCAACTCATCAGCCCCAGCATTTT. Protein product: CASSSTHQPQHF.

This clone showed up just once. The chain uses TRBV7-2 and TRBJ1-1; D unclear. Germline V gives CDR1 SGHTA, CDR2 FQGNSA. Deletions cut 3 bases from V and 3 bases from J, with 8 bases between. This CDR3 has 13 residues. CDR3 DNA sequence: TGTGCCAGCAGCTTGAGTGCGGACACTGAAGCTTTCTTT. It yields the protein CASSLSADTEAFF.

CDR3 bases: TGTGCCAGCAGTGATTGGACTAGCGGGAACGCAGATACGCAGTATTTT. Its protein product is CASSDWTSGNADTQYF. The chain carries TRBV2 and TRBJ2-3, with 12 nucleotides matching TRBD2. Germline V gene data show CDR1 as SNHLY and CDR2 as FYNNEI. V lost 3 bases to trimming and J lost 4 bases; unmatched junction nucleotides: 5. CDR3 length equals 16 residues.

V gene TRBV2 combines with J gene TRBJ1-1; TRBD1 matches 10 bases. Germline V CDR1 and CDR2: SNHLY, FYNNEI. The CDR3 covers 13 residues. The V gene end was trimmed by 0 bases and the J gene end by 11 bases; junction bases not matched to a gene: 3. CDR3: CASSEAGQGSAFF. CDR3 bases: TGTGCCAGCAGTGAAGCGGGACAGGGGTCTGCTTTCTTT.

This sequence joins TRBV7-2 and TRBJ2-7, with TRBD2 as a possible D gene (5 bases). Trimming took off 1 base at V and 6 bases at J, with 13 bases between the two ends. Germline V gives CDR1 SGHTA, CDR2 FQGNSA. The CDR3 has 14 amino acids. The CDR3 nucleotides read TGTGCCAGCAGCTTAGTTCTCCTACGGGGCGAGCAGTACTTC. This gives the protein CASSLVLLRGEQYF.

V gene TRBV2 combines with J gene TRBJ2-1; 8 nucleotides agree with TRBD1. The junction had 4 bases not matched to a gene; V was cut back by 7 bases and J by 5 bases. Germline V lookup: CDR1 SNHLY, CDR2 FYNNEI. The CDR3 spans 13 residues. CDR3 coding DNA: TGTGCCAGCACTGACAGGGGAGACAATGAGCAGTTCTTC. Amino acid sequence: CASTDRGDNEQFF.

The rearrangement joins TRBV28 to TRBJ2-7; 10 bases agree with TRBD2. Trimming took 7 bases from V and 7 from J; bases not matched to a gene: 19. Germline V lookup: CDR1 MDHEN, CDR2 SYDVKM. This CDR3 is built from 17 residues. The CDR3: CASMRDRYSSGGQEQYF. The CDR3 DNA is TGTGCCAGCATGCGGGACAGGTATTCTAGCGGGGGTCAGGAGCAGTACTTC.

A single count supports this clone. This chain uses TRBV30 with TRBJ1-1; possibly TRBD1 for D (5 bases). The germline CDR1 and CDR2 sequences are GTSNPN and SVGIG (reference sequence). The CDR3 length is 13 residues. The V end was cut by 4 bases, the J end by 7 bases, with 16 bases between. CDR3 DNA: TGTGCCTGGACCTTCCGCGGACATTTTGAAGCTTTCTTT. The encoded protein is CAWTFRGHFEAFF.

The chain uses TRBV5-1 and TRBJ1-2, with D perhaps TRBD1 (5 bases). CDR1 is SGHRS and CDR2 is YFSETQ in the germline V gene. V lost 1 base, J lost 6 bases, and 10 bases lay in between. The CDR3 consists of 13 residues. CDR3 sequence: CASSLQGGDGYTF. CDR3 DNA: TGCGCCAGCAGCTTGCAGGGCGGAGATGGCTACACCTTC.

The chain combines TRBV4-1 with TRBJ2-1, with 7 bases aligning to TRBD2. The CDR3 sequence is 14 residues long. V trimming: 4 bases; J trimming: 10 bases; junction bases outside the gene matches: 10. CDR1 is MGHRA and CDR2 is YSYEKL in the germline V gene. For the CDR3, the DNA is TGCGCCAGCAGCCCTGCCCTCCGACTAGCAGAGCAGTTCTTC. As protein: CASSPALRLAEQFF.

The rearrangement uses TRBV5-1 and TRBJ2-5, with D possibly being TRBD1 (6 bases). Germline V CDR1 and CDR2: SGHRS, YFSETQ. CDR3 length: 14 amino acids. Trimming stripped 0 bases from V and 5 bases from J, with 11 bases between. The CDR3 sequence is CASSLVDRSETQYF. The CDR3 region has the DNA TGCGCCAGCAGCTTGGTCGACAGGAGTGAGACCCAGTACTTC.

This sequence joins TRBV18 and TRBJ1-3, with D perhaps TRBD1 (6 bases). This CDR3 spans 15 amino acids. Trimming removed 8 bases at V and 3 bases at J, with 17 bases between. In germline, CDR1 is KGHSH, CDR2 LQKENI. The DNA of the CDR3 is TGTGCCAGCCTTAAAGGGGGTTCCCTTGGAAACACCATATATTTT. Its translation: CASLKGGSLGNTIYF. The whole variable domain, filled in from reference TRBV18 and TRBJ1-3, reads NAGVMQNPRHLVRRRGQEARLRCSPMKGHSHVYWYRQLPEEGLKFMVYLQKENIIDESGMPKERFSAEFPKEGPSILRIQQVVRGDSAAYFCASLKGGSLGNTIYFGEGSWLTVV.

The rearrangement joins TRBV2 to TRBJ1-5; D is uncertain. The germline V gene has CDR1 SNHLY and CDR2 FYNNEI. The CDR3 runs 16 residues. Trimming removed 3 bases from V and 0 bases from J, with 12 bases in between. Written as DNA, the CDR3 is TGTGCCAGCAGTGACCAGGCAAGCTATAGCAATCAGCCCCAGCATTTT. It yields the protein CASSDQASYSNQPQHF.